This TCR beta chain originates from a study of lymphopenia after photon versus proton radiotherapy. Whole-study results and caveats: Under photons, naive T cells and diversity fell while effector/memory populations rose.

Turning to this clone: Its antigen is not identified.

CDR1 and CDR2 from the germline V gene are LNHDA and SQIVND (reference sequence). Trimming left V 1 base short and J 5 bases short, with 12 bases between. This CDR3 has 15 amino acids. This table comes from immunoSEQ multiplex PCR, and its TCRdb copy is limited to in-frame clones, with some not included. The sample has approximately 30,000 clones, about 93% seen once; the top ten hold around 0.7%. The chain uses TRBV19 and TRBJ1-5; no firm D call. The clonotype comes from a woman aged 50 to 60 with cholangiocarcinoma. The sample in question was peripheral blood, obtained from a patient treated with photon-based radiotherapy. The CDR3 region is CASSIVQDPHQPQHF. CDR3 nucleotide sequence: TGTGCCAGTAGTATAGTTCAAGACCCACATCAGCCCCAGCATTTT.